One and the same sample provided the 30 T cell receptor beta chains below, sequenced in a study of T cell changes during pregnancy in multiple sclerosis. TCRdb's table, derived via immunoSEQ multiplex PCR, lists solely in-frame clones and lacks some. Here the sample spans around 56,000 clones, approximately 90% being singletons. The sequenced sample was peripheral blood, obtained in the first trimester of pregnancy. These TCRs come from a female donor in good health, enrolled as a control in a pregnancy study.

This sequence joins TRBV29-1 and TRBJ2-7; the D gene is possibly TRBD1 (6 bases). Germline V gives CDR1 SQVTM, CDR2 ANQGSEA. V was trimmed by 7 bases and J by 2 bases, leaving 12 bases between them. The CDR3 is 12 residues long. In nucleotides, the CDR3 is TGCAGCGCGTTGACAGGACCCTACGAGCAGTACTTC. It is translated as CSALTGPYEQYF.

CDR3 sequence reads: CASSLAQGRETQYF. The CDR3 nucleotides read TGTGCCAGCAGCTTAGCACAGGGTAGAGAGACCCAGTACTTC. The chain joins TRBV7-9 to TRBJ2-5; D possibly corresponds to TRBD1 (6 bases). V was pared by 0 bases and J by 4 bases, with 9 bases between. The length of the CDR3 is 14 residues. Germline loops: CDR1 SEHNR, CDR2 FQNEAQ (reference sequence).

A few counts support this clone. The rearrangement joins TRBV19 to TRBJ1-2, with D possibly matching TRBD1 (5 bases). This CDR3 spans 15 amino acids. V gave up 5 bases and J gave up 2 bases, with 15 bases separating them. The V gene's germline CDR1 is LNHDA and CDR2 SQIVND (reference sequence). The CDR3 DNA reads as TGTGCCAGTAGTTCTCCGGGACTCAGAAACTATGGCTACACCTTC. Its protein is CASSSPGLRNYGYTF.

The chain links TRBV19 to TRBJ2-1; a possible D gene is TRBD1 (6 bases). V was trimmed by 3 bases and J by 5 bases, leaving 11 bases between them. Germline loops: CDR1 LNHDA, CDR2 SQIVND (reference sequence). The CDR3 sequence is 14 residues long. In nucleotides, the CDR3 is TGTGCCAGTAGTATGTGGGGGCCCCACAATGAGCAGTTCTTC. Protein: CASSMWGPHNEQFF.

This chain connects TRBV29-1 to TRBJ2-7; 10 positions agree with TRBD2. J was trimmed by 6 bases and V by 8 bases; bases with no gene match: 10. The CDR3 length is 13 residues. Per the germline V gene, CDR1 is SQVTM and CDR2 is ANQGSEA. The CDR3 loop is CSTRASGSLEQYF. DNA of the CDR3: TGCAGCACACGGGCTAGCGGGAGCCTCGAGCAGTACTTC.

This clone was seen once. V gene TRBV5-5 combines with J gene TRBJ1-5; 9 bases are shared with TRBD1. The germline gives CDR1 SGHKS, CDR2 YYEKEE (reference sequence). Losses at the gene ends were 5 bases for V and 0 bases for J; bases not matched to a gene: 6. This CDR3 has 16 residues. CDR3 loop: CASSSGTGRSNQPQHF. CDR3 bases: TGTGCCAGCAGTTCCGGGACAGGGCGTAGCAATCAGCCCCAGCATTTT.

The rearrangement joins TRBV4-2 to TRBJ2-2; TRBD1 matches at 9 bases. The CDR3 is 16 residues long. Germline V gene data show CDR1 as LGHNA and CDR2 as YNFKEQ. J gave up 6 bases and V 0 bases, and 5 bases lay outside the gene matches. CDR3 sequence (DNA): TGTGCCAGCAGCCAAGATGCAGGGACAGGGTCCGGGGAGCTGTTTTTT. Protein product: CASSQDAGTGSGELFF.

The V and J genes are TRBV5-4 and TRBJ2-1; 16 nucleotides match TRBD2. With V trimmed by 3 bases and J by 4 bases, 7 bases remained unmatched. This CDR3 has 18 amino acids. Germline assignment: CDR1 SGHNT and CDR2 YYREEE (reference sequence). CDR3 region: CASSSPGTSGRGYNEQFF. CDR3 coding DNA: TGTGCCAGCAGCTCTCCCGGGACTAGCGGGAGGGGATACAATGAGCAGTTCTTC.

Here the CDR3 reads CASSLLSVSGNTIYF. DNA of the CDR3: TGTGCCAGCAGCCTATTGTCTGTCTCTGGAAACACCATATATTTT. The V and J genes are TRBV28 and TRBJ1-3, with unresolved D. Germline V gives CDR1 MDHEN, CDR2 SYDVKM. The CDR3 sequence is 15 residues long. With 6 bases removed from V and 0 bases from J, the gap between germline ends came to 12 bases.

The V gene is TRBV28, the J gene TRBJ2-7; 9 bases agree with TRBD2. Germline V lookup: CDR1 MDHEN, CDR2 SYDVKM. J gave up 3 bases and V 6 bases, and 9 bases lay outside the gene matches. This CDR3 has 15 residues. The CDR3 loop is CASSRKLAGIYEQYF. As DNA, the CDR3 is TGTGCCAGCAGCCGTAAGCTAGCGGGAATCTACGAGCAGTACTTC.

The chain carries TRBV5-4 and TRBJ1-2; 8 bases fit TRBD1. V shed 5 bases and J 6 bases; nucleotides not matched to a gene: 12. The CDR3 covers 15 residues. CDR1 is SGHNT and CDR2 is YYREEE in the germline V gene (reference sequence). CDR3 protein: CASRRPEDRDHGYTF. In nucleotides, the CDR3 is TGTGCCAGCAGACGTCCCGAGGACAGGGATCATGGCTACACCTTC. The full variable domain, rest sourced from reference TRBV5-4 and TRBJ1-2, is ETGVTQSPTHLIKTRGQQVTLRCSSQSGHNTVSWYQQALGQGPQFIFQYYREEENGRGNFPPRFSGLQFPNYSSELNVNALELDDSALYLCASRRPEDRDHGYTFGSGTRLTVV.

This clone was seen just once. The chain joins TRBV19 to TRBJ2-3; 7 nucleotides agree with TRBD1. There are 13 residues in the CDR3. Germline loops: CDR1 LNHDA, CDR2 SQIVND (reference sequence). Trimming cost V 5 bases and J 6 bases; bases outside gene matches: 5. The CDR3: CASSPTGLDTQYF. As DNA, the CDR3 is TGTGCCAGTAGTCCGACAGGGCTGGATACGCAGTATTTT.

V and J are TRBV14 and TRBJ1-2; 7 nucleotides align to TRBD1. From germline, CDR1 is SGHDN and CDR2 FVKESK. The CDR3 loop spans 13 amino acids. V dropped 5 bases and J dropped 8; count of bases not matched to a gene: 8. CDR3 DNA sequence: TGTGCCAGCAGCGCTAAACAGGGGAGCGGCTACACCTTC. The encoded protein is CASSAKQGSGYTF.

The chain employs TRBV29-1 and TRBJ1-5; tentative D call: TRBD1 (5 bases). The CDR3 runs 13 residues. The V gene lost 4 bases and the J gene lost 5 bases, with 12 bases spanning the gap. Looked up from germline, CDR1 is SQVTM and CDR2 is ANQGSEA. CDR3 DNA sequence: TGCAGCGTTGCGGCAGGGCGAGATCAGCCCCAGCATTTT. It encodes CSVAAGRDQPQHF.

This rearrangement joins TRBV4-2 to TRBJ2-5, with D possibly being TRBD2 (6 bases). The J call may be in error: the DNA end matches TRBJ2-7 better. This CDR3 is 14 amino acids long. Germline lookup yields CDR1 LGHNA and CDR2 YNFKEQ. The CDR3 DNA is TGTGCCAGCAGCCCCGCCAGGACTACCTACGAGCAGTACTTC. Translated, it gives CASSPARTTYEQYF.

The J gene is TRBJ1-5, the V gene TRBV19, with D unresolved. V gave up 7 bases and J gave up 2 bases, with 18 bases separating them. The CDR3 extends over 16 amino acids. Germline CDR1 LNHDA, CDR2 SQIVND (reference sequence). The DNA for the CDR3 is TGTGCCAGTATGGGGAGGGAAGGAATAGGCAATCAGCCCCAGCATTTT. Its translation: CASMGREGIGNQPQHF.

The CDR3 DNA is TGTGCCAGCTCTCGCCAGATCCCGTTCGGCACAGATACGCAGTATTTT. Translated: CASSRQIPFGTDTQYF. The J gene is TRBJ2-3, the V gene TRBV18; no firm D call. The V end was cut by 6 bases, the J end by 1 base, with 17 bases between. The CDR3 runs to 16 residues. In germline, CDR1 is KGHSH, CDR2 LQKENI.

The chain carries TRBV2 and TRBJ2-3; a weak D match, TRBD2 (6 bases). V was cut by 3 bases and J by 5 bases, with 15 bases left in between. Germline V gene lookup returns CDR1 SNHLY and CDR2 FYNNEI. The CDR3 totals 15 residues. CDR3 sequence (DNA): TGTGCCAGCAGTGAGGAGGGCCTGTTTCAAGATACGCAGTATTTT. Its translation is CASSEEGLFQDTQYF.

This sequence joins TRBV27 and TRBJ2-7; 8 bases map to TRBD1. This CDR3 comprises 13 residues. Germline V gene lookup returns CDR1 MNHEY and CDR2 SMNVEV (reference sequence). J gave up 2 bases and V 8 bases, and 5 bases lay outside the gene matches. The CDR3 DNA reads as TGTGCCAGCGCGGACAGGGTTACCTACGAGCAGTACTTC. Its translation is CASADRVTYEQYF.

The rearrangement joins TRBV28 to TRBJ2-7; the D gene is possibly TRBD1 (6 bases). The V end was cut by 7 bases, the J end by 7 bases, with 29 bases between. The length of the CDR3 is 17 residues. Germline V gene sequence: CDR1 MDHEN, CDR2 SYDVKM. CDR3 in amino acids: CASNRRDTGQRPGEQYF. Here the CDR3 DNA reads TGTGCCAGCAATCGCCGGGACACCGGCCAACGCCCAGGGGAGCAGTACTTC.

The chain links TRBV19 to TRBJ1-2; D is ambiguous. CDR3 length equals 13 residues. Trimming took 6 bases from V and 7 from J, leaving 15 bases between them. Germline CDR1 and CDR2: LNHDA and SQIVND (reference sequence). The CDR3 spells CASSSLQRSGYTF. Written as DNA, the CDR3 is TGTGCCAGTAGCTCGCTACAGAGAAGTGGCTACACCTTC.

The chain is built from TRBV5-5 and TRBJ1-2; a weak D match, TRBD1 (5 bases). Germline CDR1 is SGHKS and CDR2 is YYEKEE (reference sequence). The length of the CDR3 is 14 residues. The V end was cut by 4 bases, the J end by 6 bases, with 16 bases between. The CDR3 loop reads CASSTWGGSHGYTF. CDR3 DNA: TGTGCCAGCAGCACATGGGGGGGTTCTCATGGCTACACCTTC.

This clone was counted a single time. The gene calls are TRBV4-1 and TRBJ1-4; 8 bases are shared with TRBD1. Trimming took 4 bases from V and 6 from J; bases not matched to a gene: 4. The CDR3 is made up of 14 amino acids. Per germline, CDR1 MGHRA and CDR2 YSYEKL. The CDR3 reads CASSPDRGYEKLFF. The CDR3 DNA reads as TGCGCCAGCAGCCCAGACAGGGGCTATGAAAAACTGTTTTTT.

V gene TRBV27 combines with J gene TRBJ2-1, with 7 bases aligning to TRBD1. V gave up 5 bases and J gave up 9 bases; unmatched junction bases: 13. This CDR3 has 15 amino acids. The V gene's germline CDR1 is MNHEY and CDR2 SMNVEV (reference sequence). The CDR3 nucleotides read TGTGCCAGCAGTCAAGCAGGGGGATTTTACGGTGAGCAGTTCTTC. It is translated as CASSQAGGFYGEQFF.

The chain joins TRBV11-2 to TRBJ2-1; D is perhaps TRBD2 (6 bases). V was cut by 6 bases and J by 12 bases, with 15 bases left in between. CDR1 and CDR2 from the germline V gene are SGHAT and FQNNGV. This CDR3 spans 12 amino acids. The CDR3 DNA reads TGTGCCAGCAGGCCGATTGGGGGAGGGCAGTTCTTC. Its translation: CASRPIGGGQFF.

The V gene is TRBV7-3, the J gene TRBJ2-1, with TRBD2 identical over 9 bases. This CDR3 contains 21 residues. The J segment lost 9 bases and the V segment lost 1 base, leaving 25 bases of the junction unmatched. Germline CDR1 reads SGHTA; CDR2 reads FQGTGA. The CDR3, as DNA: TGTGCCAGCAGCTTAAGGCCCGGTTCCAAGGTTAAGCGGGGGGACCCGGGTGAGCAGTTCTTC. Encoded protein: CASSLRPGSKVKRGDPGEQFF.

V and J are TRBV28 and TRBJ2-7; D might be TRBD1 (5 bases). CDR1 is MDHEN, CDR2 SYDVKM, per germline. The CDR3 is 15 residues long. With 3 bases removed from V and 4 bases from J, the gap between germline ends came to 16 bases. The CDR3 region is CASSFFDRRVYEQYF. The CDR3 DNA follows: TGTGCCAGCAGTTTCTTTGACAGACGGGTGTACGAGCAGTACTTC.

DNA of the CDR3: TGTGCCAGCAGCCCCCTCCGACAGGGGGCGAATCGTCAGTACTTC. Translating gives CASSPLRQGANRQYF. V is TRBV7-2 and J is TRBJ2-7; 10 positions agree with TRBD1. This CDR3 has 15 residues. The J segment lost 10 bases and the V segment lost 5 bases, leaving 14 bases of the junction unmatched. In germline, CDR1 is SGHTA, CDR2 FQGNSA.

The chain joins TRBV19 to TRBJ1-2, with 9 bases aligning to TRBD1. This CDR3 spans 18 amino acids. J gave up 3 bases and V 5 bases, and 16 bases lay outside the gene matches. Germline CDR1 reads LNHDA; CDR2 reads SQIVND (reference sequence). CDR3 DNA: TGTGCCAGTAGTCCACAAGGGACAGGGCCCACTACCTACTATGGCTACACCTTC. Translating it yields CASSPQGTGPTTYYGYTF.

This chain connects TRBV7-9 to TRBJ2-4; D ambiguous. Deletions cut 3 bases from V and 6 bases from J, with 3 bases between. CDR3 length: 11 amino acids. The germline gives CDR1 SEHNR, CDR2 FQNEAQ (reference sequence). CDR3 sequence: CASSFINIQYF. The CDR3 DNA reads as TGTGCCAGCAGCTTTATAAACATTCAGTACTTC.